Listed below are T cell receptor beta chains from one sample, sequenced in a study of blood T cells in healthy people across ages. TCRdb analysed the 5' RACE reads with MiXCR anew, one entry per CDR3 protein. The sample has approximately 1.5 million distinct CDR3 sequences, 40% to 45% seen once; the top ten hold just over 4%. Material: blood. These receptor sequences come from a woman younger than 35 in good health. Both conserved end residues are part of each CDR3. The D gene is left open where the match is weak. Size is omitted from some rows. Given values are once, few, many or a class for expanded clones.

TRBJ2-5 | NA | TRBV4-3 | NA | TGCGCCAGCAGTCACGGTTCGCAAGAGACCCAGTACTTC | CASSHGSQETQYF
TRBJ2-3 | NA | TRBV20-1 | NA | TGCAGTGCTAGTCGTCGGGAGAGGGGAGATACGCAGTATTTT | CSASRRERGDTQYF
TRBJ1-5 | NA | TRBV10-3 | NA | TGTGCCATCAGTGAGAACCCCCAGCCCCAGCATTTT | CAISENPQPQHF
TRBJ2-1 | NA | TRBV7-2 | TRBD2 | TGTGCCAGCAGCTCAACTTTCGGGACTAGCGGGAGTTATGAGCAGTTCTTC | CASSSTFGTSGSYEQFF
TRBJ2-1 | NA | TRBV29-1 | TRBD1 | TGCAGCGTTGTAAGGACAGGATTATACAATGAGCGGTTCTTC | CSVVRTGLYNERFF
TRBJ1-2 | few | TRBV9 | NA | TGTGCCAGCAGCGTAGGGGGACGGAACTATGGCTACACCTTC | CASSVGGRNYGYTF
TRBJ1-2 | NA | TRBV13 | TRBD1 | TGTGCCAGCAGCGCTACCATGACAGGGGTACAGGGCTACACCTTC | CASSATMTGVQGYTF
TRBJ2-1 | NA | TRBV7-2 | TRBD2 | TGTGCCAGCAGCCTTATAGGAGCGGGAGGGCCTGGTGAGCAGTTCTTC | CASSLIGAGGPGEQFF
TRBJ2-5 | many | TRBV29-1 | TRBD1 | TGCAGCGTTGAAAGCCGGGACAGTCAAGAGACCCAGTACTTC | CSVESRDSQETQYF
TRBJ2-7 | NA | TRBV27 | TRBD1 | TGTGCCAGCAGTCGGACAGGCTCCTCCTTCTCCTACGAGCAGTACTTC | CASSRTGSSFSYEQYF
TRBJ2-7 | NA | TRBV3-1 | NA | TGTGCCAGCACCCCCAGGGGAGCTAACTACGAGCAGTACTTC | CASTPRGANYEQYF
TRBJ2-1 | NA | TRBV7-2 | NA | TGTGCCAGCAGCCCACGGGGAGTTGAGCAGTTCTTC | CASSPRGVEQFF